These 5 T cell receptor beta chains share one sample of origin, sequenced in a study of Tregs in tolerant kidney transplant recipients. Here immunoSEQ multiplex PCR was the method, and the copy in TCRdb shows in-frame clones only, minus some. Altogether 200,000 to 300,000 clones are present, about 80% being singletons, with the ten largest covering about 0.68%. The material sequenced was CD4+ T cells from blood. The source is a human donor in good health.

The chain joins TRBV7-3 to TRBJ2-3; D call uncertain. Trimming took off 1 base at V and 4 bases at J, with 3 bases between the two ends. The V gene's germline CDR1 is SGHTA and CDR2 FQGTGA. CDR3 length equals 12 residues. The CDR3 region is CASSLRADTQYF. The CDR3 DNA reads as TGTGCCAGCAGCTTAAGGGCAGATACGCAGTATTTT.

The chain joins TRBV1 to TRBJ2-2; no check of the table's D call, TRBD2, against the DNA was made. TRBV1 is a listed pseudogene. The CDR3 is 15 amino acids. CDR3: CTSSQGSGNTGELFF. For the CDR3, the DNA is TGCACCAGCAGCCAAGGTAGCGGCAACACCGGGGAGCTGTTTTTT.

The chain is built from TRBV15 and TRBJ2-7; the D is unclear. V was trimmed by 0 bases and J by 0 bases, leaving 9 bases between them. Per germline, CDR1 LNHNV and CDR2 YYDKDF (reference sequence). CDR3 size: 15 residues. CDR3 protein: CATSRDDTRSYEQYF. The CDR3 bases are TGTGCCACCAGCAGAGATGACACGCGCTCCTACGAGCAGTACTTC.

The DNA for the CDR3 is TGTGCCAGCAGCCCGCTACAGTTCACCGGGGAGCTGTTTTTT. The encoded protein is CASSPLQFTGELFF. This chain connects TRBV5-6 to TRBJ2-2; unclear D gene. Germline-derived CDR1 and CDR2 are SGHDT and YYEEEE. The CDR3 consists of 14 residues. V shed 4 bases and J shed 4 bases, with 11 bases lying between them.

The chain has TRBV5-1 and TRBJ1-4, with TRBD1 matching 9 bases. The CDR3 extends over 17 amino acids. Per the germline V gene, CDR1 is SGHRS and CDR2 is YFSETQ. V lost 0 bases to trimming and J lost 10 bases; unmatched junction nucleotides: 13. The CDR3 loop is CASSLDILTGGRGKLFF. As DNA, the CDR3 is TGCGCCAGCAGCTTGGATATTTTGACAGGGGGGAGAGGAAAACTGTTTTTT.